Presented here are 28 T cell receptor beta chains from one specimen sequenced in a study of blood T cell repertoires in COVID-19 (dated by TCRdb to 2018 to 2021). Library generation was performed with the immunoSEQ multiplex PCR assay. Imported from immuneACCESS, the table was reduced by TCRdb to in-frame sequences with V and J called. These copies leave out some clones; in studies compared against another copy, an unresolved V gene accounts for under half, and the cause of the remainder is not known. Here the sample has about 140,000 clones; around 90% occur a single time. 1.5% to 2% of the sample is in the top ten clones. The sample comprised peripheral blood. Source of these receptors: a woman aged 45-65 years with acute or convalescent COVID-19.

V gene TRBV9 combines with J gene TRBJ2-2; D unclear. Germline CDR1 is SGDLS and CDR2 is YYNGEE. This CDR3 region has 12 residues. Deletions cut 6 bases from V and 4 bases from J, with 7 bases between. The CDR3 coding sequence is TGTGCCAGCACCTCACTCACCGGGGAGCTGTTTTTT. Its translation is CASTSLTGELFF.

The table lists this clone with a count of one. The gene calls are TRBV18 and TRBJ1-4, with D possibly being TRBD1 (6 bases). Germline V gene sequence: CDR1 KGHSH, CDR2 LQKENI. Trimming took 0 bases from V and 7 from J, leaving 9 bases between them. The CDR3 has 14 amino acids. CDR3 coding DNA: TGTGCCAGCTCACCACCGGGGGCGATTGAAAAACTGTTTTTT. Protein sequence: CASSPPGAIEKLFF. Together with reference TRBV18 and TRBJ1-4, the CDR3 gives the full variable domain: NAGVMQNPRHLVRRRGQEARLRCSPMKGHSHVYWYRQLPEEGLKFMVYLQKENIIDESGMPKERFSAEFPKEGPSILRIQQVVRGDSAAYFCASSPPGAIEKLFFGSGTQLSVL.

The chain recombines TRBV5-1 with TRBJ2-2; D gene unclear. The germline gives CDR1 SGHRS, CDR2 YFSETQ. V lost 1 base and J 3 bases, leaving 4 bases between the germline ends. The CDR3 is made up of 13 amino acids. The CDR3 DNA follows: TGCGCCAGCAGCTTGCAGGACACCGGGGAGCTGTTTTTT. It specifies CASSLQDTGELFF.

The rearrangement joins TRBV4-1 to TRBJ1-6; TRBD1 might be the D (6 bases). This CDR3 has 17 residues. CDR1 MGHRA and CDR2 YSYEKL come from the germline V gene. Deletions cut 3 bases from V and 5 bases from J, with 17 bases between. The DNA of the CDR3 is TGCGCCAGCAGCCAGGCCCAAGGGACAACGAATAATTCACCCCTCCACTTT. This sequence encodes CASSQAQGTTNNSPLHF.

The chain joins TRBV6-5 to TRBJ1-5; D may be TRBD1 (5 bases). From germline, CDR1 is MNHEY and CDR2 SVGAGI. Between the trimmed V and J ends, which lost 0 bases and 3 bases, there was a span of 9 bases. The CDR3 is 15 residues long. CDR3 DNA: TGTGCCAGCAGTTACTCGTACAGGCTCAATCAGCCCCAGCATTTT. Translation gives CASSYSYRLNQPQHF.

V gene TRBV18 combines with J gene TRBJ2-7; 7 nucleotides match TRBD2. The CDR3 is 16 amino acids. Germline V gives CDR1 KGHSH, CDR2 LQKENI. V lost 3 bases to trimming and J lost 2 bases; unmatched junction nucleotides: 10. Here the CDR3 reads CASSPGGGASTYEQYF. The CDR3 DNA reads as TGTGCCAGCTCACCGGGCGGGGGTGCGTCCACCTACGAGCAGTACTTC.

This clone was observed once. V and J are TRBV7-3 and TRBJ2-3, with D possibly being TRBD2 (6 bases). This CDR3 region has 16 residues. V lost 2 bases and J lost 5, with 17 bases in between. Per the germline V gene, CDR1 is SGHTA and CDR2 is FQGTGA. The CDR3, as DNA: TGTGCCAGCAGCTTACCGCGACTAGTTTTCTTAGATACGCAGTATTTT. Translating it yields CASSLPRLVFLDTQYF.

This clone has just one count. The V call is TRBV6-1, the J call TRBJ1-1; weak D call: TRBD1 (5 bases). The V gene lost 3 bases and the J gene lost 3 bases, with 8 bases spanning the gap. Germline values: CDR1 MNHNS, CDR2 SASEGT. The CDR3 spans 13 residues. CDR3 in amino acids: CASSDREDTEAFF. The CDR3 nucleotides read TGTGCCAGCAGTGACAGGGAGGACACTGAAGCTTTCTTT.

This clone was seen a handful of times. The CDR3 is CASGSPGELFF. For the CDR3, the DNA is TGCGCCAGCGGGAGTCCCGGGGAGCTGTTTTTT. This chain uses TRBV10-2 with TRBJ2-2; maybe TRBD2 (5 bases). Germline V gives CDR1 WSHSY, CDR2 SAAADI. Trimming removed 8 bases at V and 6 bases at J, with 7 bases between. This CDR3 is built from 11 residues.

The chain carries TRBV9 and TRBJ2-2, with D perhaps matching TRBD1 (6 bases). Germline CDR1 SGDLS, CDR2 YYNGEE. The CDR3 is 15 amino acids. V was cut by 3 bases and J by 0 bases, with 9 bases left in between. The CDR3 here is CASSARQANTGELFF. The CDR3 DNA follows: TGTGCCAGCAGCGCCAGACAGGCGAACACCGGGGAGCTGTTTTTT.

CDR3 nucleotides: TGTGCCAGCAGTTTGGGACAGGGAATATACGAGCAGTACTTC. It translates to CASSLGQGIYEQYF. The V gene is TRBV7-9, the J gene TRBJ2-7; 9 nucleotides agree with TRBD1. Trimming cost V 6 bases and J 4 bases; bases outside gene matches: 7. Per germline, CDR1 SEHNR and CDR2 FQNEAQ (reference sequence). The CDR3 runs to 14 residues.

V gene TRBV11-2 combines with J gene TRBJ2-1; 7 nucleotides agree with TRBD1. The CDR3 has 16 amino acids. Trimming cost V 5 bases and J 4 bases; bases outside gene matches: 11. Germline values: CDR1 SGHAT, CDR2 FQNNGV. CDR3 sequence: CASSPFGTATYNEQFF. DNA for the CDR3: TGTGCCAGCAGCCCCTTTGGGACAGCAACTTACAATGAGCAGTTCTTC.

This chain connects TRBV19 to TRBJ1-5; the D gene is possibly TRBD1 (5 bases). In germline, CDR1 is LNHDA, CDR2 SQIVND (reference sequence). The CDR3 totals 15 residues. V was pared by 6 bases and J by 9 bases, with 21 bases between. CDR3 sequence reads: CASSRTRVEPSPQHF. CDR3 nucleotides: TGTGCCAGTAGCAGAACCAGGGTTGAGCCTTCGCCCCAGCATTTT.

The table lists this clone with a count of one. J is TRBJ1-1 and V is TRBV2; the D is unclear. Per germline, CDR1 SNHLY and CDR2 FYNNEI. The CDR3 extends over 14 amino acids. V lost 5 bases and J lost 1, with 11 bases in between. The CDR3 here is CASSLLGQNTEAFF. For the CDR3, the DNA is TGTGCCAGCAGTCTATTGGGCCAGAACACTGAAGCTTTCTTT.

The chain links TRBV19 to TRBJ2-4; tentative D call: TRBD2 (5 bases). Per the germline V gene, CDR1 is LNHDA and CDR2 is SQIVND (reference sequence). V shed 9 bases and J shed 0 bases, with 9 bases lying between them. The CDR3 has 13 amino acids. CDR3 sequence: CASSGIAKNIQYF. The CDR3 DNA reads as TGTGCCAGCTCCGGGATAGCCAAAAACATTCAGTACTTC.

The chain uses TRBV5-1 and TRBJ2-7; D is possibly TRBD1 (5 bases). Trimming removed 6 bases at V and 6 bases at J, with 22 bases between. In germline, CDR1 is SGHRS, CDR2 YFSETQ. The CDR3 runs 15 residues. CDR3 amino acids: CASNKNSGAFGEQYF. In DNA, the CDR3 is TGCGCCAGCAACAAAAATAGTGGGGCGTTCGGCGAGCAGTACTTC.

The J gene is TRBJ2-7, the V gene TRBV28; no firm D call. V was trimmed by 7 bases and J by 0 bases, leaving 16 bases between them. Germline assignment: CDR1 MDHEN and CDR2 SYDVKM. The CDR3 runs to 15 residues. CDR3 nucleotide sequence: TGTGCCAGCAATCCGACACCAAAGAGCTCCTACGAGCAGTACTTC. It codes for CASNPTPKSSYEQYF.

The rearrangement uses TRBV19 and TRBJ1-2, with 7 bases fitting TRBD1. With V trimmed by 11 bases and J by 2 bases, 8 bases remained unmatched. This CDR3 has 13 residues. Looked up from germline, CDR1 is LNHDA and CDR2 is SQIVND (reference sequence). The CDR3 DNA reads TGTGCCGTTTACAGGGGTGGGAACTATGGCTACACCTTC. Translating gives CAVYRGGNYGYTF.

The V gene is TRBV15, the J gene TRBJ2-2, with 8 nucleotides matching TRBD1. From germline, CDR1 is LNHNV and CDR2 YYDKDF (reference sequence). The CDR3 is 15 amino acids. The V and J ends lost 4 bases and 6 bases, in that order; junction bases with no gene match: 7. The DNA of the CDR3 is TGTGCCACCAGCAAAGGACAGGGAGACTCCGGGGAGCTGTTTTTT. The encoded protein is CATSKGQGDSGELFF. The whole variable domain, remainder taken from reference TRBV15 and TRBJ2-2, is DAMVIQNPRYQVTQFGKPVTLSCSQTLNHNVMYWYQQKSSQAPKLLFHYYDKDFNNEADTPDNFQSRRPNTSFCFLDIRSPGLGDTAMYLCATSKGQGDSGELFFGEGSRLTVL.

CDR3 protein: CAFNPGTGGYGYTF. For the CDR3, the DNA is TGTGCCTTCAATCCCGGGACAGGGGGCTATGGCTACACCTTC. The V and J genes are TRBV30 and TRBJ1-2; 11 bases are shared with TRBD1. The CDR3 length is 14 residues. Per the germline V gene, CDR1 is GTSNPN and CDR2 is SVGIG (reference sequence). The V gene end was trimmed by 7 bases and the J gene end by 4 bases; junction bases not matched to a gene: 8.

The chain uses TRBV6-6 and TRBJ1-5; D is perhaps TRBD1 (5 bases). CDR1 is MNHNY and CDR2 is SVGAGI in the germline V gene (reference sequence). V gave up 7 bases and J gave up 4 bases, with 14 bases separating them. The CDR3 is made up of 14 amino acids. This chain's CDR3 is CASNKGLLNQPQHF. DNA of the CDR3: TGTGCCAGCAATAAGGGACTTTTGAATCAGCCCCAGCATTTT.

The chain combines TRBV11-3 with TRBJ2-5, with 9 nucleotides matching TRBD1. Germline V gene lookup returns CDR1 SGHNT and CDR2 YENEEA. J gave up 6 bases and V 1 base, and 6 bases lay outside the gene matches. The CDR3 is made up of 15 amino acids. The CDR3 loop is CASSLAQDRGKTQYF. In DNA form, the CDR3 reads TGTGCCAGCAGCTTAGCCCAGGACAGGGGAAAGACCCAGTACTTC.

This clone was observed a few times. At one end the junction does not follow the germline gene, possibly because of a read error. The chain is built from TRBV3-1 (or the pseudogene TRBV3-2) and TRBJ2-7, with a weak D call TRBD2 (5 bases). The CDR3 contains 14 residues. Germline V gene data show CDR1 as LGHDT and CDR2 as YNNKEL (reference sequence). CDR3 nucleotide sequence: TGTGCCAGCAGCGAAGACGGACTCTCCTACGAGCAGTACTTC. Amino acid sequence: CASSEDGLSYEQYF.

V is TRBV6-5 and J is TRBJ1-5, with TRBD1 matching over 10 bases. CDR1 is MNHEY, CDR2 SVGAGI, per germline. After removal of 6 bases from V and 5 bases from J, the junction contained 7 bases not matched to a gene. This CDR3 contains 15 residues. The CDR3 bases are TGTGCCAGCAGCTTGACAGGGGGCTGGGATCAGCCCCAGCATTTT. Its protein product is CASSLTGGWDQPQHF.

The gene calls are TRBV4-1 and TRBJ1-4, with 8 positions matching TRBD1. V dropped 4 bases and J dropped 6; count of bases not matched to a gene: 7. In germline, CDR1 is MGHRA, CDR2 YSYEKL. The CDR3 loop spans 15 amino acids. CDR3: CASSRTGKGDEKLFF. CDR3 bases: TGCGCCAGCAGCCGGACAGGGAAGGGAGATGAAAAACTGTTTTTT.

This rearrangement joins TRBV29-1 to TRBJ1-2; D unclear. CDR1 is SQVTM, CDR2 ANQGSEA, per germline. The CDR3 is 12 residues long. Trimming took 0 bases from V and 8 from J, leaving 10 bases between them. CDR3 in DNA: TGCAGCGTTGAAGAGGCAGTGCGGGGCTACACCTTC. Its protein product is CSVEEAVRGYTF.

V is TRBV4-2 and J is TRBJ1-4; maybe TRBD1 (5 bases). Germline CDR1 LGHNA, CDR2 YNFKEQ. V dropped 2 bases and J dropped 7 bases, with 5 bases sitting between them. The CDR3 has 12 amino acids. CDR3 loop: CASSQQGEKLFF. The DNA for the CDR3 is TGTGCCAGCAGCCAACAGGGTGAAAAACTGTTTTTT.

The chain couples TRBV4-2 to TRBJ2-1, with a weak D call TRBD1 (6 bases). Germline V lookup: CDR1 LGHNA, CDR2 YNFKEQ. This CDR3 is built from 15 residues. Trimming stripped 1 base from V and 9 bases from J, with 16 bases between. The CDR3 reads CASSQVRQGIGEQFF. In DNA form, the CDR3 reads TGTGCCAGCAGCCAAGTTCGGCAGGGGATAGGTGAGCAGTTCTTC.